This T cell receptor (beta chain) was retrieved from a study of T cells in Graves' hyperthyroidism and ophthalmopathy. Findings and caveats of the study: Ophthalmopathy got predicted by the model a median approximately 6.3 months before its onset.

CDR3 length equals 18 residues. V was clipped by 7 bases and J by 5 bases; unmatched bases: 20. Per germline, CDR1 DFQATT and CDR2 SNEGSKA (reference sequence). This clonotype occurred many times. The target antigen is unknown. RNA transcripts served as the template for amplifying TCR beta CDR3 regions. The HTBI set primed first-round TCR CDR3 RT-PCR. MiXCR was run by TCRdb on the multiplex PCR reads, yielding one entry per CDR3 protein. The table lists about 180,000 distinct CDR3 sequences, about a sixth of them singletons, with 25% to 35% in the top ten. The sequenced sample was blood. The chain has TRBV20-1 and TRBJ2-3; 11 bases match TRBD1. This TCR was recovered from a woman between 50 and 59 years old with Graves' hyperthyroidism. The DNA of the CDR3 is TGCAGTGTCTCGGGACAGGGGGGCTCGGGAGATACCGTAGATACGCAGTATTTT. Translated, it gives CSVSGQGGSGDTVDTQYF.